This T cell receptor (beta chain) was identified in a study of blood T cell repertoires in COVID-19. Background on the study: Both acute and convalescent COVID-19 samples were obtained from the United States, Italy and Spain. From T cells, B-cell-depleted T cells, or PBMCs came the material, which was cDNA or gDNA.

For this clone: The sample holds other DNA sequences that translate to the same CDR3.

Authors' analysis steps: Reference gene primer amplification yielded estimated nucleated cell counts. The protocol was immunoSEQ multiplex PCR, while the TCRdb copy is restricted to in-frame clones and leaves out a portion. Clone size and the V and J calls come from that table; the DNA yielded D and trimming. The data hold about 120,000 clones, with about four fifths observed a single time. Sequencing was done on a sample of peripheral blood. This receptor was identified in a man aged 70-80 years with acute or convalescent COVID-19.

In DNA, the CDR3 is TGTGCCAGCAGTATACAGGTCAATCAGCCCCAGCATTTT. Translated, it gives CASSIQVNQPQHF. The chain couples TRBV27 to TRBJ1-5; D is perhaps TRBD1 (5 bases). Trimming shortened V by 5 bases and J by 3 bases, and 8 bases separated the two germline ends. Germline V gene lookup returns CDR1 MNHEY and CDR2 SMNVEV (reference sequence). This CDR3 is built from 13 residues.